Listed below are T cell receptor beta chains from one sample, sequenced in a study of blood T cell repertoires in COVID-19. Libraries were prepared by immunoSEQ multiplex PCR; TCRdb keeps only in-frame clonotypes and omits some of them. The repertoire holds about 170,000 clones, with around nine tenths as singletons. Sample: peripheral blood. The source is a man between 65 and 85 years old with acute or convalescent COVID-19. Both conserved end residues are part of each CDR3. Each record gives: D gene, clone size, J gene, V gene, CDR3 DNA, CDR3 protein. A D gene is named only where the DNA matches it firmly. Clone size appears in some rows only: once, few, many, or a class for an expanded clone.

D: NA
size: NA
J: TRBJ1-1
V: TRBV7-2
DNA: TGTGCCAGCAGCTTTAGACAGCCTGAGGTAGCTTTCTTT
CDR3: CASSFRQPEVAFF

D: NA
size: NA
J: TRBJ1-1
V: TRBV4-3
DNA: TGCGCCAGCAGCAGGCAGGGAAAAGCTTTCTTT
CDR3: CASSRQGKAFF

D: NA
size: NA
J: TRBJ1-4
V: TRBV27
DNA: TGTGCCAGCAGTTTATACCCAAGGGGTGAACCTAATGAAAAACTGTTTTTT
CDR3: CASSLYPRGEPNEKLFF

D: NA
size: few
J: TRBJ1-5
V: TRBV6-6
DNA: TGTGCCAGCAGTTACTCCGATCAGCCCCAGCATTTT
CDR3: CASSYSDQPQHF

D: NA
size: NA
J: TRBJ2-5
V: TRBV5-1
DNA: TGCGCCAGCAGCTTGCTAGAGACCCAGTACTTC
CDR3: CASSLLETQYF

D: TRBD1
size: few
J: TRBJ1-6
V: TRBV27
DNA: TGTGCCAGCGGGGTGGGACAGTATTCACCCCTCCACTTT
CDR3: CASGVGQYSPLHF

D: NA
size: NA
J: TRBJ2-6
V: TRBV12-3/TRBV12-4
DNA: TGTGCCAGCAGTCCCACATCCAACGTCCTGACTTTC
CDR3: CASSPTSNVLTF

D: NA
size: NA
J: TRBJ2-2
V: TRBV5-4
DNA: TGTGCCAGCAGCTTTGGCCTAGGGGGTACCGGGGAGCTGTTTTTT
CDR3: CASSFGLGGTGELFF

D: NA
size: NA
J: TRBJ2-3
V: TRBV6-2/TRBV6-3
DNA: TGTGCCAGCAGTTACTCCGGCAGGCCACCTAGCACAGATACGCAGTATTTT
CDR3: CASSYSGRPPSTDTQYF

D: TRBD1
size: NA
J: TRBJ2-7
V: TRBV7-3
DNA: TGTGCCAGCTCGGGACAGGGAACCATAGTGGGCCCGGAGCAGTACTTC
CDR3: CASSGQGTIVGPEQYF

D: NA
size: NA
J: TRBJ2-1
V: TRBV7-2
DNA: TGTGCCAGCAGCCCCGCGCGGAGTAGCTCCTACAATGAGCAGTTCTTC
CDR3: CASSPARSSSYNEQFF

D: TRBD2
size: NA
J: TRBJ2-2
V: TRBV27
DNA: TGTGCCAGCAGTTTAGCGGGAGCTGTCGGGGAGCTGTTTTTT
CDR3: CASSLAGAVGELFF

D: NA
size: NA
J: TRBJ2-3
V: TRBV19
DNA: TGTGCCAGTAGTATAACGAGGGATAATACGCAGTATTTT
CDR3: CASSITRDNTQYF

D: TRBD1
size: NA
J: TRBJ2-2
V: TRBV2
DNA: TGTGCCAGCAGTGCCCGACAGGGGAATGCCGGGGAGCTGTTTTTT
CDR3: CASSARQGNAGELFF

D: NA
size: NA
J: TRBJ1-2
V: TRBV6-1
DNA: TGTGCCAGCAGTGAATCAGTCCTCTATGGCTACACCTTC
CDR3: CASSESVLYGYTF

D: TRBD1
size: NA
J: TRBJ2-1
V: TRBV15
DNA: TGTGCCACCAGCAGCTGGACAGGGGGCGTATATGAGCAGTTCTTC
CDR3: CATSSWTGGVYEQFF

D: NA
size: NA
J: TRBJ2-7
V: TRBV5-5
DNA: TGTGCCACCTGGGAAGCGGTCTCCTACGAGCAGTACTTC
CDR3: CATWEAVSYEQYF

D: TRBD1
size: NA
J: TRBJ1-1
V: TRBV7-9
DNA: TGTGCCAGCAGCTTATCTCCGGGACAGGGGAAAATGAACACTGAAGCTTTCTTT
CDR3: CASSLSPGQGKMNTEAFF

D: TRBD1
size: NA
J: TRBJ1-6
V: TRBV5-4
DNA: TGTGCCAGCAGTCTGGGACAGGCACGTTATTCACCCCTCCACTTT
CDR3: CASSLGQARYSPLHF

D: NA
size: NA
J: TRBJ2-1
V: TRBV5-4
DNA: TGTGCCAGCAGCTTCAGGGGCCGGTATAGCAATGAGCAGTTCTTC
CDR3: CASSFRGRYSNEQFF

D: TRBD2
size: NA
J: TRBJ2-2
V: TRBV5-4
DNA: TGTGCCAGCAGCGATCCGGGACTAGGCGCCACCGGGGAGCTGTTTTTT
CDR3: CASSDPGLGATGELFF

D: NA
size: few
J: TRBJ1-5
V: TRBV5-1
DNA: TGCGCCAGCAGCTTGTTTCCACACTCGGAGAATAGCAATCAGCCCCAGCATTTT
CDR3: CASSLFPHSENSNQPQHF

D: NA
size: NA
J: TRBJ2-3
V: TRBV3-1/TRBV3-2
DNA: TGTGCCAGCAGCCGCTTAGGCACAGATACGCAGTATTTT
CDR3: CASSRLGTDTQYF

D: NA
size: once
J: TRBJ1-3
V: TRBV4-2
DNA: TGTGCCAGCAGCCACCTCTTGAGCTCTGGAAACACCATATATTTT
CDR3: CASSHLLSSGNTIYF

D: NA
size: NA
J: TRBJ2-3
V: TRBV7-2
DNA: TGTGCCAGCAGCTTGGGGAGGTCAGATACGCAGTATTTT
CDR3: CASSLGRSDTQYF

D: NA
size: NA
J: TRBJ2-4
V: TRBV2
DNA: TGTGCCAGCCAATCCTCCGGACAACAAATTCAGTACTTC
CDR3: CASQSSGQQIQYF

D: NA
size: NA
J: TRBJ1-2
V: TRBV30
DNA: TGTGCCTGGAGTGTACTTCGGGAGGTCTATGGCTACACCTTC
CDR3: CAWSVLREVYGYTF

D: NA
size: NA
J: TRBJ2-1
V: TRBV6-5
DNA: TGTGCCAGCAGTTTAGGGGGACCTTCCTACAATGAGCAGTTCTTC
CDR3: CASSLGGPSYNEQFF

D: TRBD2
size: NA
J: TRBJ2-4
V: TRBV5-1
DNA: TGCGCCAGCAGCCCCGGGACTAGCGGGCTCTTAGCCAAAAACATTCAGTACTTC
CDR3: CASSPGTSGLLAKNIQYF

D: NA
size: NA
J: TRBJ2-7
V: TRBV21-1
DNA: TGTGCCAGCAGCACACACAGTGGAATTTTGGGGGGAAGCTCCTACGAGCAGTACTTC
CDR3: CASSTHSGILGGSSYEQYF

D: TRBD1
size: NA
J: TRBJ1-1
V: TRBV2
DNA: TGTGCCAGCAGTGGACAGGGGAGGGGGACTGAAGCTTTCTTT
CDR3: CASSGQGRGTEAFF

D: NA
size: NA
J: TRBJ1-1
V: TRBV6-1
DNA: TGTGCCAGCAGTGAATTGTCCAGAACCGAAGCTTTCTTT
CDR3: CASSELSRTEAFF

D: TRBD2
size: few
J: TRBJ2-6
V: TRBV24-1
DNA: TGTGCCACCAGTGGGGGAGGGCTTAGCTCTGGGGCCAACGTCCTGACTTTC
CDR3: CATSGGGLSSGANVLTF

D: NA
size: NA
J: TRBJ1-2
V: TRBV30
DNA: TGTGCCTGGAGTGCCCTCTTCGGGCAGGGAGGAGGCTACACCTTC
CDR3: CAWSALFGQGGGYTF

D: NA
size: NA
J: TRBJ2-1
V: TRBV5-1
DNA: TGCGCCAGCAGCTTGGGGACCAGGGCGACGTTCTTC
CDR3: CASSLGTRATFF

D: NA
size: NA
J: TRBJ1-4
V: TRBV2
DNA: TGTGCCAGCCGGGACCCGAGCGGGGAAAAACTGTTTTTT
CDR3: CASRDPSGEKLFF

D: NA
size: NA
J: TRBJ1-1
V: TRBV6-6
DNA: TGTGCCAGCAGTCCTCCGGTCTTACCGGCTGAAGCTTTCTTT
CDR3: CASSPPVLPAEAFF

D: NA
size: NA
J: TRBJ1-6
V: TRBV5-4
DNA: TGTGCCAGCGGGCACAGGGAAGGGTCACCCCTCCACTTT
CDR3: CASGHREGSPLHF